These T cell receptor beta chains were read from a single sample in a study of OX40 agonist ivuxolimab in advanced cancers. Libraries were prepared by immunoSEQ multiplex PCR; TCRdb keeps only in-frame clonotypes and omits some of them. Of about 72,000 clones listed, roughly 90% are singletons. Sample: CD4+ or CD8+ T cells sorted from blood, taken in a trial of the OX40 agonist ivuxolimab. The receptors were sampled from an adult with an advanced solid tumor such as melanoma, head and neck, liver or kidney cancer. Each CDR3 is given with its conserved first and last residue. A D gene is named only where the DNA matches it firmly. Clone size, where shown, is once, few, many, or a class for clones that have expanded.

v_gene	j_gene	d_gene	abundance	CDR3aa	CDR3nt
TRBV7-9	TRBJ1-2	-	few	CASSLEVVDYGYTF	TGTGCCAGCAGCTTAGAGGTGGTAGACTATGGCTACACCTTC
TRBV2	TRBJ2-5	TRBD2	-	CASSERTSEETQYF	TGTGCCAGCAGTGAAAGGACTAGCGAGGAGACCCAGTACTTC
TRBV5-6	TRBJ2-7	-	-	CASSFSGSPYEQYF	TGTGCCAGCAGCTTTTCTGGGAGTCCCTACGAGCAGTACTTC
TRBV28	TRBJ1-2	-	-	CASSQGLDYGYTF	TGTGCCAGCAGCCAGGGGCTAGACTATGGCTACACCTTC
TRBV25-1	TRBJ1-1	TRBD1	once	CASSGTGGLEAFF	TGTGCCAGCAGTGGGACAGGGGGCTTGGAAGCTTTCTTT
TRBV28	TRBJ2-3	TRBD1	-	CASSSTGGAGTDTQYF	TGTGCCAGCAGTTCAACAGGGGGCGCGGGCACAGATACGCAGTATTTT
TRBV2	TRBJ1-4	-	-	CASTYEGEKLFF	TGTGCCAGCACATATGAGGGAGAAAAACTGTTTTTT
TRBV20-1	TRBJ2-3	-	once	CSATRTDTQYF	TGCAGTGCTACCCGCACAGATACGCAGTATTTT
TRBV7-7	TRBJ2-5	TRBD1	-	CASSLEGRGPETQYF	TGTGCCAGCAGCTTAGAAGGCAGGGGGCCGGAGACCCAGTACTTC
TRBV11-3	TRBJ2-7	TRBD2	-	CASSWAGGLGRNEQYF	TGTGCCAGCAGCTGGGCGGGGGGACTAGGTCGGAACGAGCAGTACTTC
TRBV28	TRBJ2-3	-	-	CASSLTGGNTDTQYF	TGTGCCAGCAGTTTGACAGGCGGAAACACAGATACGCAGTATTTT
TRBV28	TRBJ2-7	-	-	CASTSGYEQYF	TGTGCCAGCACCTCGGGGTACGAGCAGTACTTC
TRBV4-2	TRBJ1-1	TRBD1	-	CASSQEGQGNTEAFF	TGTGCCAGCAGCCAAGAGGGACAGGGGAACACTGAAGCTTTCTTT
TRBV6-5	TRBJ1-2	-	-	CASSYSGGRGGYTF	TGTGCCAGCAGTTACTCTGGGGGGCGCGGTGGCTACACCTTC
TRBV7-2	TRBJ1-5	-	-	CASSSTGSNQPQHF	TGTGCCAGCAGCTCCACAGGGTCCAATCAGCCCCAGCATTTT
TRBV13	TRBJ2-5	-	-	CASSLAPETQYF	TGTGCCAGCAGCTTAGCCCCAGAGACCCAGTACTTC
TRBV9	TRBJ2-1	-	-	CASSVAQTSSYNEQFF	TGTGCCAGCAGCGTAGCACAAACTAGCTCCTACAATGAGCAGTTCTTC
TRBV28	TRBJ2-1	-	-	CASTYGGGTYNEQFF	TGTGCCAGCACCTATGGCGGGGGCACGTACAATGAGCAGTTCTTC
TRBV5-6	TRBJ1-2	-	-	CASSSSPEINYGYTF	TGTGCCAGCAGCTCTTCCCCAGAAATCAACTATGGCTACACCTTC
TRBV11-2	TRBJ2-5	-	-	CASSSTPPTTDYQETQYF	TGTGCCAGCAGCTCAACACCCCCCACGACAGACTACCAAGAGACCCAGTACTTC
TRBV6-6	TRBJ1-2	-	-	CASSLDTVYGYTF	TGTGCCAGCAGTCTCGACACGGTCTATGGCTACACCTTC
TRBV28	TRBJ1-6	-	-	CASKGAAYNSPLHF	TGTGCCAGCAAGGGAGCAGCCTATAATTCACCCCTCCACTTT
TRBV29-1	TRBJ2-1	-	-	CSVVMQREQFF	TGCAGCGTTGTTATGCAGCGGGAGCAGTTCTTC
TRBV11-3	TRBJ2-7	-	once	CASSLEVGLAYEQYF	TGTGCCAGCAGCTTAGAGGTTGGGCTGGCCTACGAGCAGTACTTC
TRBV5-1	TRBJ2-6	-	-	CASSPGPYSGANVLTF	TGCGCCAGCAGCCCGGGACCGTACTCTGGGGCCAACGTCCTGACTTTC
TRBV28	TRBJ2-7	-	-	CASSNWGEQYF	TGTGCCAGCAGCAACTGGGGCGAGCAGTACTTC
TRBV12-5	TRBJ2-3	TRBD2	-	CASGLDGLAAQYF	TGTGCTAGTGGTTTGGATGGACTAGCGGCGCAGTATTTT
TRBV5-1	TRBJ1-3	-	once	CASSLVGDGNTIYF	TGCGCCAGCAGCTTGGTTGGCGATGGAAACACCATATATTTT
TRBV11-2	TRBJ2-2	-	-	CASSRRGDDTGELFF	TGTGCCAGCAGCCGGAGGGGGGACGACACCGGGGAGCTGTTTTTT
TRBV6-1	TRBJ2-5	-	-	CASLRQGGETQYF	TGTGCCAGCCTTCGGCAGGGTGGAGAGACCCAGTACTTC
TRBV6-1	TRBJ2-1	-	-	CAASSYNEQFF	TGTGCCGCGAGCTCCTACAATGAGCAGTTCTTC
TRBV5-1	TRBJ2-5	TRBD2	-	CASSFGRLETQYF	TGCGCCAGCAGCTTCGGGAGGTTGGAGACCCAGTACTTC
TRBV7-6	TRBJ2-7	-	-	CASSFYLDSSYEQYF	TGTGCCAGCAGCTTCTACCTCGACAGCTCCTACGAGCAGTACTTC
TRBV5-1	TRBJ1-1	-	-	CASSLGPDRNTEAFF	TGCGCCAGCAGCCTGGGCCCGGACAGAAACACTGAAGCTTTCTTT
TRBV7-8	TRBJ1-4	-	-	CASSVGGHNEKLFF	TGTGCCAGCAGCGTAGGGGGGCATAATGAAAAACTGTTTTTT
TRBV5-8	TRBJ1-3	-	-	CASSFGTGSAGNTIYF	TGTGCCAGCAGCTTCGGAACAGGTTCCGCTGGAAACACCATATATTTT
TRBV7-2	TRBJ2-1	TRBD2	-	CASHPGTSPGEQFF	TGTGCCAGTCACCCCGGGACTAGTCCGGGGGAGCAGTTCTTC
TRBV6-5	TRBJ2-1	-	-	CASSAGMSNEQFF	TGTGCCAGCAGCGCCGGGATGTCCAATGAGCAGTTCTTC
TRBV7-6	TRBJ2-7	-	once	CASSITQGREQYF	TGTGCCAGCAGCATAACTCAAGGCCGCGAGCAGTACTTC
TRBV19	TRBJ1-1	-	-	CASNSQDAGTEAFF	TGTGCCAGTAACTCACAGGACGCGGGGACTGAAGCTTTCTTT
TRBV30	TRBJ1-6	-	-	CAWGRNYNSPLHF	TGTGCCTGGGGACGGAACTATAATTCACCCCTCCACTTT
TRBV30	TRBJ1-2	-	-	CAWSRYGGNYGYTF	TGTGCCTGGAGTCGGTACGGGGGGAACTATGGCTACACCTTC
TRBV27	TRBJ2-7	-	-	CASRYQGSDEQYF	TGTGCCAGCAGGTACCAGGGCAGCGACGAGCAGTACTTC
TRBV7-2	TRBJ2-5	TRBD2	-	CASSLLAGHAETQYF	TGTGCCAGCAGCTTGCTAGCGGGGCATGCCGAGACCCAGTACTTC
TRBV5-1	TRBJ2-1	TRBD2	-	CASSFSGGGLNEQFF	TGCGCCAGCAGCTTTTCGGGAGGTGGTCTGAATGAGCAGTTCTTC
TRBV6-5	TRBJ2-7	TRBD2	-	CASSYVTSGSKNEQYF	TGTGCCAGCAGTTACGTCACTAGCGGGAGTAAAAACGAGCAGTACTTC
TRBV7-2	TRBJ1-2	-	-	CASTKLDGADYGYTF	TGTGCCAGCACCAAACTTGACGGAGCAGACTATGGCTACACCTTC
TRBV19	TRBJ1-1	-	-	CASSHSGTQTEAFF	TGTGCCAGTAGTCATTCCGGGACACAGACTGAAGCTTTCTTT
TRBV5-6	TRBJ1-5	TRBD1	-	CASSWTGRGHQPQHF	TGTGCCAGCAGCTGGACAGGGCGAGGGCACCAGCCCCAGCATTTT
TRBV9	TRBJ1-3	-	-	CASSVEGSGNTIYF	TGTGCCAGCAGCGTAGAAGGGTCTGGAAACACCATATATTTT
TRBV28	TRBJ2-5	-	-	CASSTQESQYF	TGTGCCAGCAGTACCCAAGAGTCCCAGTACTTC
TRBV4-1	TRBJ2-1	TRBD2	-	CASSQDPSGAYNEQFF	TGCGCCAGCAGCCAAGACCCTAGCGGGGCTTACAATGAGCAGTTCTTC
TRBV5-4	TRBJ1-4	TRBD1	-	CASSSGQGAGEKLFF	TGTGCCAGCAGCTCCGGACAGGGGGCTGGGGAAAAACTGTTTTTT
TRBV27	TRBJ2-1	-	-	CASSWRANNEQFF	TGTGCCAGCAGTTGGAGGGCTAACAATGAGCAGTTCTTC
TRBV11-3	TRBJ2-5	-	once	CASSSVRISDFQETQYF	TGTGCCAGCAGCTCCGTGCGGATCTCCGATTTCCAAGAGACCCAGTACTTC
TRBV5-6	TRBJ2-6	-	-	CASSRPGESTGGANVLTF	TGTGCCAGCAGCCGCCCGGGGGAGTCAACGGGAGGGGCCAACGTCCTGACTTTC